The entry below describes one T cell receptor beta chain. The antigen is not known. Clones were read by immunoSEQ multiplex PCR, and TCRdb kept only the in-frame ones, dropping some. Of approximately 60,000 clones in the sample, 83% were seen once. The sample belongs to a study of OX40 agonist ivuxolimab in advanced cancers. Study details: Earlier anti-PD-1, anti-PD-L1 or anti-CTLA-4 therapy was permitted; roughly 42% had received some.

Findings and caveats of the study: Dosing at 0.1 to 3.0 mg/kg was accompanied by clonal expansion of CD4+ and CD8+ blood T cells by week 6. On average, CD8+ T cells showed a greater number of expanded clones than CD4+.

Patients were ruled out by autoimmune disease history or systemic immunosuppression. This receptor was taken from an adult with an advanced solid tumor such as melanoma, head and neck, liver or kidney cancer. This material consisted of CD4+ or CD8+ T cells sorted from blood, taken in a trial of the OX40 agonist ivuxolimab.

CDR3 sequence: CASREGPYVGTEAFF. CDR3 coding DNA: TGTGCCAGCCGGGAGGGGCCCTACGTTGGCACTGAAGCTTTCTTT. The chain carries TRBV6-6 and TRBJ1-1; a weak D match, TRBD1 (5 bases). CDR3 length equals 15 residues. Germline CDR1 and CDR2: MNHNY and SVGAGI (reference sequence). With 8 bases removed from V and 4 bases from J, the gap between germline ends came to 20 bases.